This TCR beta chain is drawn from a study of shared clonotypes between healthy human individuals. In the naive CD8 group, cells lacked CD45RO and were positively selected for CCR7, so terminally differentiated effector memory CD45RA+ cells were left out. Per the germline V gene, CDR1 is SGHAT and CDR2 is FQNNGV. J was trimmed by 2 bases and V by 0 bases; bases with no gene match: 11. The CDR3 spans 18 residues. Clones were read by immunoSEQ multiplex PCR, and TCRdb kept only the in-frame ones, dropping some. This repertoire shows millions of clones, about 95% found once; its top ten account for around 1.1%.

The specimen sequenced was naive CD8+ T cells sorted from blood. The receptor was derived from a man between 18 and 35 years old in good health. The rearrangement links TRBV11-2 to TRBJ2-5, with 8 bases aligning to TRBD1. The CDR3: CASSLDWAPGGRQETQYF. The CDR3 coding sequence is TGTGCCAGCAGCTTAGATTGGGCGCCAGGGGGCCGGCAAGAGACCCAGTACTTC.